The 11 T cell receptor beta chains below all came from one sample that was sequenced in a study of identical twins. TCRdb processed the 5' RACE reads anew with MiXCR; each CDR3 protein has one entry. In the table there are 500,000 or so distinct CDR3 sequences, approximately 22% of which are singletons. This same sample was also part of a study on T cells expressing NK-cell markers.

Material: CD4+ T cells sorted from blood. These receptors all stem from a woman between 18 and 29 years old in good health.

The chain links TRBV20-1 to TRBJ2-3, with D perhaps matching TRBD1 or TRBD2 (6 bases each). The CDR3 runs to 14 residues. In germline, CDR1 is DFQATT, CDR2 SNEGSKA (reference sequence). V lost 5 bases to trimming and J lost 2 bases, with 14 bases between them. DNA of the CDR3: TGCAGTGCTGGACAGCGGGCCCCCACAGATACGCAGTATTTT. This encodes CSAGQRAPTDTQYF.

This clonotype was detected a few times. The rearrangement links TRBV12-3 or TRBV12-4 to TRBJ2-7; TRBD2 matches at 7 bases. This CDR3 comprises 16 residues. V gave up 3 bases and J gave up 1 base; unmatched junction bases: 9. CDR3 nucleotides: TGTGCCAGCAGTTTTGGCGGGAGTCTTTCTTCCTACGAGCAGTACTTC. This encodes CASSFGGSLSSYEQYF.

This clonotype was observed a few times. This chain uses TRBV10-3 with TRBJ1-2, with 12 bases fitting TRBD1. V shed 7 bases and J 2 bases; nucleotides not matched to a gene: 14. Germline V lookup: CDR1 ENHRY, CDR2 SYGVKD. This CDR3 spans 18 amino acids. For the CDR3, the DNA is TGTGCCATCACCGGAAGTTCCGGGACAGGGGGCCCCAACTATGGCTACACCTTC. It yields the protein CAITGSSGTGGPNYGYTF.

The chain couples TRBV20-1 to TRBJ2-2; D unresolved. Trimming left V 0 bases short and J 9 bases short, with 8 bases between. The CDR3 is 12 amino acids. Germline loops: CDR1 DFQATT, CDR2 SNEGSKA (reference sequence). In nucleotides, the CDR3 is TGCAGTGCTAGAGATAACCGCTGGGAGCTGTTTTTT. Translating it yields CSARDNRWELFF.

The chain carries TRBV7-2 and TRBJ2-2, with D possibly being TRBD2 (6 bases). Per the germline V gene, CDR1 is SGHTA and CDR2 is FQGNSA. CDR3 length: 16 amino acids. V lost 2 bases and J lost 2, with 12 bases in between. CDR3 sequence reads: CASSLLAPTNTGELFF. The CDR3 nucleotides read TGTGCCAGCAGCTTACTAGCGCCTACTAACACCGGGGAGCTGTTTTTT.

This chain uses TRBV20-1 with TRBJ1-3; the D gene is possibly TRBD1 (5 bases). The germline CDR1 and CDR2 sequences are DFQATT and SNEGSKA (reference sequence). V was cut by 6 bases and J by 0 bases, with 9 bases left in between. The CDR3 consists of 13 residues. The CDR3 DNA reads as TGCAGTGCCGGGACCGCCTCTGGAAACACCATATATTTT. Translating it yields CSAGTASGNTIYF.

V and J are TRBV12-3 or TRBV12-4 and TRBJ2-1, with no clear D. V dropped 5 bases and J dropped 6 bases, with 14 bases sitting between them. CDR3 size: 14 residues. CDR3 coding DNA: TGTGCCAGCAGTCGAGCAAATGGATTCAATGAGCAGTTCTTC. This translates into CASSRANGFNEQFF.

V usage is TRBV2 and J usage is TRBJ2-7, with D perhaps given as TRBD1 or TRBD2 (5 bases each). From germline, CDR1 is SNHLY and CDR2 FYNNEI. V was cut by 7 bases and J by 0 bases, with 10 bases left in between. There are 13 residues in the CDR3. CDR3: CASTGADSYEQYF. CDR3 DNA sequence: TGTGCCAGCACCGGGGCGGACTCCTACGAGCAGTACTTC.

The chain employs TRBV9 and TRBJ2-3, with D tentatively TRBD1 or TRBD2 (6 bases each). The CDR3 runs to 12 residues. V was clipped by 0 bases and J by 8 bases, with 7 bases between them. Germline CDR1 and CDR2: SGDLS and YYNGEE. This CDR3 is CASSVGGATQYF. The CDR3 nucleotides read TGTGCCAGCAGCGTAGGGGGGGCTACGCAGTATTTT.

The sample holds a few counts of this clonotype. The rearrangement uses TRBV19 and TRBJ2-1; D is tentatively TRBD1 or TRBD2 (5 bases each). The length of the CDR3 is 15 residues. Germline V gene lookup returns CDR1 LNHDA and CDR2 SQIVND (reference sequence). V was clipped by 3 bases and J by 0 bases, with 9 bases between them. The CDR3 region is CASSIRGRSYNEQFF. CDR3 nucleotide sequence: TGTGCCAGTAGTATTAGGGGACGCTCCTACAATGAGCAGTTCTTC.

V usage is TRBV12-5 and J usage is TRBJ2-7, with D possibly matching TRBD2 (7 bases). Germline-derived CDR1 and CDR2 are LGHNT and FRNRAP. Trimming shortened V by 1 base and J by 8 bases, and 15 bases separated the two germline ends. The CDR3 consists of 14 residues. The CDR3 DNA sequence: TGTGCTAGTGGTTTGGGTTACTCCGGGGGGCAGCAGTACTTC. This translates into CASGLGYSGGQQYF.